This TCR beta chain was documented in a study of T cell repertoires in cytomegalovirus infection. J was trimmed by 5 bases and V by 1 base; bases with no gene match: 7. Germline lookup yields CDR1 MGHRA and CDR2 YSYEKL. The CDR3 spans 15 residues. This clonotype was counted between two and nine times. Its antigen is not identified. Each CDR3 protein gets one entry after TCRdb re-called the reads with MiXCR. The sample lists approximately 730,000 distinct CDR3 sequences; roughly 29% were seen once. The sequencing here drew on cultured CD8+ T cells from PBMCs, taken from culture after CMV antigen stimulation. The clonotype was recovered from a human donor in good health (CMV status not recorded). Some clones in this sample may be carry-over from other donors' samples. The V gene is TRBV4-1, the J gene TRBJ2-5, with 7 bases lining up with TRBD1. The CDR3 DNA reads TGCGCCAGCAGCCAAGTAACAGGGGTGTTGGAGACCCAGTACTTC. Translation: CASSQVTGVLETQYF.